The clone carrying this T cell receptor beta chain was detected many times. Its antigen is still unknown. From the germline J gene comes the end of the CDR3, since the read stops 3 residues before it. Each donor provided roughly 4.5 to 9 ml of heparinized whole blood. This specimen comes from a study of T cell clonality in common variable immunodeficiency. Findings and caveats of the study: Repertoire-complication correlations in CVID were limited by patient heterogeneity. CVID subjects showed higher TCRbeta clonality than healthy controls.

CVID and control samples used equivalent genomic DNA input. Sequencing was performed with immunoSEQ multiplex PCR; in TCRdb, only in-frame clones are kept and a portion is missing. The data show 39,000 or so clones, none appearing only once, with around 3% held by the ten largest. The CDR3 loop spans 14 amino acids. The ends were cut back, 3 bases at V and 6 bases at J, with 14 bases in the middle. Germline V lookup: CDR1 LNHDA, CDR2 SQIVND (reference sequence). Sequencing was carried out using peripheral blood mononuclear cells. This rearrangement joins TRBV19 to TRBJ1-1; D is undetermined. This clonotype originated in a person aged 18 to 70 in good health. CDR3 DNA (partial): TGTGCCAGTAGTATCGGTGTTAGGGTCTCTGAA. Residues: CASSIGVRVSE. The whole CDR3 is CASSIGVRVSEAFF.